These 23 T cell receptor beta chains were all obtained from the same sample, sequenced in a study of blood T cell repertoires in COVID-19. Data came from immunoSEQ multiplex PCR; TCRdb stores just in-frame clones and leaves some out. The table records around 160,000 clones, more than 70% of them present only once. The sample comprised peripheral blood. These receptors came from a man in his 60s with active or convalescent COVID-19.

In this sample, this clone turned up once. This rearrangement joins TRBV25-1 to TRBJ2-1; 10 bases fit TRBD2. V lost 4 bases, J lost 4 bases, and 7 bases stayed unmatched. CDR3 length: 16 amino acids. Germline V gives CDR1 MGHDK, CDR2 SYGVNS. CDR3 sequence reads: CASSGYTSGTYNEQFF. Written as DNA, the CDR3 is TGTGCCAGCAGTGGATATACTAGCGGGACATACAATGAGCAGTTCTTC. Based on the CDR3 plus reference TRBV25-1 and TRBJ2-1, the full variable domain is EADIYQTPRYLVIGTGKKITLECSQTMGHDKMYWYQQDPGMELHLIHYSYGVNSTEKGDLSSESTVSRIRTEHFPLTLESARPSHTSQYLCASSGYTSGTYNEQFFGPGTRLTVL.

V and J are TRBV27 and TRBJ2-5; no clear D gene. Germline values: CDR1 MNHEY, CDR2 SMNVEV (reference sequence). The CDR3 is 14 residues long. V was shortened by 3 bases and J by 5 bases, with 13 bases between the two germline ends. Here the CDR3 reads CASSLSLFGETQYF. The CDR3 DNA reads TGTGCCAGCAGTTTGAGTCTTTTCGGGGAGACCCAGTACTTC.

This sequence joins TRBV12-3 or TRBV12-4 and TRBJ1-2; 7 positions agree with TRBD1. CDR3 length equals 13 residues. With 5 bases clipped from V and 6 bases from J, the junction kept 6 bases outside the gene matches. The CDR3: CASSIDRVDGYTF. As DNA, the CDR3 is TGTGCCAGCAGTATCGACAGGGTGGATGGCTACACCTTC.

The V and J genes are TRBV3-1 (or the pseudogene TRBV3-2) and TRBJ2-1, with D tentatively TRBD2 (5 bases). The CDR3 is made up of 16 amino acids. V shed 1 base and J shed 8 bases, with 18 bases lying between them. Germline-derived CDR1 and CDR2 are LGHDT and YNNKEL (reference sequence). CDR3 DNA: TGTGCCAGCAGCCAAGTCAGTGCGAGAGGGCTCGATGAGCAGTTCTTC. As protein: CASSQVSARGLDEQFF.

The chain uses TRBV11-3 and TRBJ2-5; 10 bases agree with TRBD1. V was clipped by 3 bases and J by 8 bases; unmatched bases: 6. Germline lookup yields CDR1 SGHNT and CDR2 YENEEA. This CDR3 has 14 residues. CDR3 residues: CASSFGTGENTQYF. DNA for the CDR3: TGTGCCAGCAGCTTCGGGACAGGGGAGAACACCCAGTACTTC.

V gene TRBV19 combines with J gene TRBJ1-2, with 9 bases identical to TRBD1. The V segment lost 6 bases and the J segment 3 bases; nucleotides outside the gene matches: 2. The CDR3 extends over 13 amino acids. Germline V gene sequence: CDR1 LNHDA, CDR2 SQIVND (reference sequence). The CDR3 DNA reads TGTGCCAGTAGCCGACAGGGGGACTATGGCTACACCTTC. This gives the protein CASSRQGDYGYTF.

V gene TRBV25-1 combines with J gene TRBJ1-4, with a possible D match to TRBD1 (5 bases). CDR1 and CDR2 (germline): MGHDK, SYGVNS. V shed 8 bases and J shed 8 bases, with 21 bases lying between them. The length of the CDR3 is 15 residues. The CDR3 bases are TGTGCCAGCGAGGCCGGCGGGGCCGTCGGGGAAAAACTGTTTTTT. Translated: CASEAGGAVGEKLFF.

The chain joins TRBV6-2 or TRBV6-3 to TRBJ1-5; the D gene is possibly TRBD1 (6 bases). The CDR3 covers 14 residues. V was trimmed by 2 bases and J by 7 bases, leaving 12 bases between them. Looked up from germline, CDR1 is MNHEY and CDR2 is SVGEGT. The CDR3, as DNA: TGTGCCAGCAGTTACGATCCAGGGGCGCAGCCCCAGCATTTT. Amino acids: CASSYDPGAQPQHF.

This sequence joins TRBV2 and TRBJ1-1, with 7 bases aligning to TRBD1. This CDR3 contains 15 residues. The germline CDR1 and CDR2 sequences are SNHLY and FYNNEI. The trim removed 2 bases at V and 0 bases at J, leaving 3 bases unmatched. In DNA form, the CDR3 reads TGTGCCAGCAGTGAACAGGGGGTACTGAACACTGAAGCTTTCTTT. Amino acid sequence: CASSEQGVLNTEAFF.

The genes are TRBV7-2 and TRBJ2-5; 7 bases are shared with TRBD1. Trimming at V came to 5 bases and at J to 5 bases, leaving 5 bases not matched to a gene. The CDR3 has 13 residues. Germline values: CDR1 SGHTA, CDR2 FQGNSA. CDR3 bases: TGTGCCAGCAGCGTTGCGACAGGGGAGACCCAGTACTTC. Amino acids: CASSVATGETQYF.

A few counts support this clone. Distinct nucleotide sequences in the sample also encode this CDR3. The chain combines TRBV11-2 with TRBJ2-7; 12 bases align to TRBD2. The J segment lost 4 bases and the V segment lost 5 bases, leaving 6 bases of the junction unmatched. Germline V CDR1 and CDR2: SGHAT, FQNNGV. The CDR3 sequence is 15 residues long. The CDR3 sequence: CASSPGLAGTYEQYF. The CDR3 region has the DNA TGTGCCAGCAGCCCCGGACTAGCGGGAACGTACGAGCAGTACTTC.

The chain joins TRBV28 to TRBJ1-6; 8 nucleotides line up with TRBD1. The CDR3 runs 15 residues. Trimming removed 3 bases from V and 8 bases from J; junction bases left unmatched: 6. Germline-derived CDR1 and CDR2 are MDHEN and SYDVKM. CDR3 protein: CASSFLGRGHSPLHF. The DNA of the CDR3 is TGTGCCAGCAGTTTCTTGGGCAGGGGGCATTCACCCCTCCACTTT.

The rearrangement uses TRBV7-8 and TRBJ1-1; no firm D call. There are 13 residues in the CDR3. Germline V lookup: CDR1 SGHVS, CDR2 FQNEAQ. V gave up 6 bases and J gave up 1 base, with 9 bases separating them. The CDR3 region is CASSRLRNTEAFF. CDR3 sequence (DNA): TGTGCCAGCAGTAGACTCAGGAACACTGAAGCTTTCTTT.

The CDR3 reads CASSAGGETDTQYF. As DNA, the CDR3 is TGTGCCAGCAGCGCGGGAGGGGAGACAGATACGCAGTATTTT. This chain connects TRBV7-8 to TRBJ2-3; 9 nucleotides line up with TRBD2. CDR1 SGHVS and CDR2 FQNEAQ come from the germline V gene. The trim removed 5 bases at V and 3 bases at J, leaving 3 bases unmatched. The CDR3 is 14 amino acids.

This chain connects TRBV29-1 to TRBJ2-1; perhaps TRBD2 as D (5 bases). Trimming pared 7 bases from V and 10 bases from J, leaving 14 bases between. Germline lookup yields CDR1 SQVTM and CDR2 ANQGSEA. There are 11 residues in the CDR3. The CDR3 coding sequence is TGCAGCGCCGGACTCGGCTTGGAGCAGTTCTTC. The encoded protein is CSAGLGLEQFF.

This clone was picked up a small number of times. This chain connects TRBV2 to TRBJ1-5, with 8 bases aligning to TRBD1. V was clipped by 6 bases and J by 9 bases; unmatched bases: 7. The germline V gene encodes CDR1 SNHLY and CDR2 FYNNEI. The CDR3 sequence is 13 residues long. CDR3 protein: CASRRTGLRPQHF. The DNA of the CDR3 is TGTGCCAGCAGGAGGACAGGGCTCAGGCCCCAGCATTTT.

This clone was picked up a small number of times. The gene calls are TRBV4-2 and TRBJ1-2, with 11 positions matching TRBD1. The V gene's germline CDR1 is LGHNA and CDR2 YNFKEQ. After removal of 0 bases from V and 7 bases from J, the junction contained 10 bases not matched to a gene. CDR3 length: 17 amino acids. The CDR3 DNA sequence: TGTGCCAGCAGCCAAGATCTCGTCCGGACAGGGGGCTCTGGCTACACCTTC. Protein sequence: CASSQDLVRTGGSGYTF.

The CDR3, as DNA: TGTGCCAGCAGCTTAGACCCCCAGCGGGGAAACACCGGGGAGCTGTTTTTT. It codes for CASSLDPQRGNTGELFF. The chain is built from TRBV11-3 and TRBJ2-2; 7 bases align to TRBD2. V shed 0 bases and J 2 bases; nucleotides not matched to a gene: 6. Germline CDR1 is SGHNT and CDR2 is YENEEA. The CDR3 is 17 amino acids.

The chain employs TRBV5-6 and TRBJ1-2; TRBD1 matches 8 bases. Germline V gene data show CDR1 as SGHDT and CDR2 as YYEEEE. Trimming removed 4 bases from V and 7 bases from J; junction bases left unmatched: 9. The CDR3 has 14 amino acids. For the CDR3, the DNA is TGTGCCAGCAGCCCCCCCGGACAGGGTAGTGGCTACACCTTC. Its protein product is CASSPPGQGSGYTF.

This sequence joins TRBV11-1 and TRBJ1-5; D perhaps matches TRBD1 (6 bases). The CDR3 has 13 amino acids. Germline CDR1 and CDR2: SGHAT and FQDESV (reference sequence). Trimming left V 1 base short and J 9 bases short, with 10 bases between. Here the CDR3 reads CASSLGRGTPQHF. The CDR3 DNA sequence: TGTGCCAGCAGCTTAGGCAGGGGAACGCCCCAGCATTTT.

In its sample, this clone was seen once. V and J are TRBV6-1 and TRBJ2-7; 10 bases agree with TRBD2. Trimming took 2 bases from V and 9 from J; bases not matched to a gene: 13. CDR1 is MNHNS and CDR2 is SASEGT in the germline V gene. The CDR3 totals 16 residues. The CDR3 nucleotides read TGTGCCAGCAGTGAAAGGGGGGGCCTAGCGGGAGTCGGGCAGTACTTC. Translating gives CASSERGGLAGVGQYF.

J is TRBJ2-5 and V is TRBV20-1, with D perhaps TRBD1 (5 bases). V lost 8 bases and J lost 7, with 14 bases in between. The germline V gene has CDR1 DFQATT and CDR2 SNEGSKA (reference sequence). The CDR3 sequence is 11 residues long. This CDR3 is CSRYRRGTQYF. The CDR3 DNA sequence: TGCAGTCGATATCGAAGGGGGACCCAGTACTTC.

The rearrangement joins TRBV7-2 to TRBJ2-3, with TRBD1 matching over 7 bases. This CDR3 contains 17 residues. Germline lookup yields CDR1 SGHTA and CDR2 FQGNSA. Unmatched junction bases numbered 11, after V lost 2 bases and J lost 3 bases. The chain's CDR3 is CASSLRSGRGWTDTQYF. The CDR3 DNA follows: TGTGCCAGCAGCTTAAGGTCGGGCAGGGGGTGGACAGATACGCAGTATTTT.